The clone carrying this TCR beta chain came up a few times. Its antigen is still unknown. Preparing the TCRbeta library involved the use of unique molecular identifiers. One entry per CDR3 protein, called by TCRdb with MiXCR from the PCR reads. Of about 250,000 distinct CDR3 sequences in the sample, 20% to 30% were seen once. The source of the sample is a study of T-cell reconstitution after alpha-beta-depleted transplantation in children. This CDR3 comprises 16 residues. CDR1 is SGHRS and CDR2 is YFSETQ in the germline V gene. With 4 bases clipped from V and 3 bases from J, the junction kept 5 bases outside the gene matches. Study-wide results and caveats: Two months or so post-transplant, alpha-beta T cells reportedly derived from several hundred expanded graft clones. One year post-transplant, T-cell counts and diversity were largely derived from T cells produced anew.

This specimen consisted of PBMCs, mostly from graft donor cells, obtained 360 days after TCRalphabeta/CD19-depleted stem cell transplant. This sequence was found in a female patient aged 2 to 10 who had a stem cell transplant for congenital amegakaryocytic thrombocytopenia, so the T cells may come from the graft donor. The rearrangement links TRBV5-1 to TRBJ2-7, with 15 bases fitting TRBD2. CDR3 sequence (DNA): TGCGCCAGCAGCATCGGACTAGCGGGAGGGTACTACGAGCAGTACTTC. Protein sequence: CASSIGLAGGYYEQYF. Variable domain in full (rest from reference TRBV5-1 and TRBJ2-7): KAGVTQTPRYLIKTRGQQVTLSCSPISGHRSVSWYQQTPGQGLQFLFEYFSETQRNKGNFPGRFSGRQFSNSRSEMNVSTLELGDSALYLCASSIGLAGGYYEQYFGPGTRLTVT.